Below are 14 T cell receptor beta chains sequenced from a single sample in a study of T cell repertoires in cytomegalovirus infection. MiXCR, run by TCRdb on the reads, gives a single entry per CDR3 protein. Among 130,000 or so distinct CDR3 sequences listed, about 6.1% were seen once. The sequenced material came from PBMCs. The receptors stem from a human donor in good health (CMV status not recorded). Some clones in this sample may be carry-over from other donors' samples.

The table lists this clonotype with many counts. The chain uses TRBV29-1 and TRBJ1-2, with D perhaps TRBD1 (5 bases). The CDR3 is 16 residues long. Between the trimmed V and J ends, which lost 5 bases and 6 bases, there was a span of 25 bases. Germline V lookup: CDR1 SQVTM, CDR2 ANQGSEA. The chain's CDR3 is CSVLRGAPQFMNGYTF. CDR3 bases: TGCAGCGTTCTGAGAGGGGCCCCCCAGTTCATGAATGGCTACACCTTC.

There are many counts of this clonotype. The chain joins TRBV10-3 to TRBJ1-5, with TRBD1 matching 10 bases. V was clipped by 6 bases and J by 0 bases; unmatched bases: 5. The CDR3 runs to 16 residues. Germline CDR1 is ENHRY and CDR2 is SYGVKD. DNA for the CDR3: TGTGCCATCAGGTCCGGGACAGGGGATAGCAATCAGCCCCAGCATTTT. Translating it yields CAIRSGTGDSNQPQHF.

This clonotype was seen many times. The gene calls are TRBV29-1 and TRBJ2-7; no firm D call. The germline V gene has CDR1 SQVTM and CDR2 ANQGSEA. The V gene lost 7 bases and the J gene lost 6 bases, with 7 bases spanning the gap. The CDR3 totals 9 residues. CDR3 sequence reads: CSDSAEQYF. CDR3 nucleotide sequence: TGCAGCGACAGTGCCGAGCAGTACTTC.

This clonotype was counted between two and nine times. The V gene is TRBV12-5, the J gene TRBJ1-6; D is unresolved. The CDR3 is 16 residues long. V was pared by 0 bases and J by 4 bases, with 10 bases between. The germline V gene has CDR1 LGHNT and CDR2 FRNRAP. CDR3 in DNA: TGTGCTAGTGGTTTGGTAGCGGGGAAGTATAATTCACCCCTCCACTTT. This sequence encodes CASGLVAGKYNSPLHF.

This clonotype was recorded at least ten times. The chain carries TRBV3-1 and TRBJ2-4; D might be TRBD1 or TRBD2, each matching 6 bases. Between the trimmed V and J ends, which lost 3 bases and 3 bases, there was a span of 12 bases. The CDR3 totals 15 residues. Per germline, CDR1 LGHDT and CDR2 YNNKEL (reference sequence). CDR3 residues: CASSQRGVVKNIQYF. DNA for the CDR3: TGTGCCAGCAGCCAGAGGGGGGTGGTCAAAAACATTCAGTACTTC.

The V call is TRBV19, the J call TRBJ2-2, with D maybe TRBD1 (6 bases). Germline V lookup: CDR1 LNHDA, CDR2 SQIVND (reference sequence). This CDR3 contains 16 residues. Trimming removed 6 bases at V and 1 base at J, with 15 bases between. CDR3 residues: CASRVRWGQNTGELFF. CDR3 sequence (DNA): TGTGCCAGTAGAGTCCGGTGGGGACAGAACACCGGGGAGCTGTTTTTT.

This clonotype has only a few counts. The chain couples TRBV2 to TRBJ2-3; TRBD1 aligns across 12 bases. This CDR3 region has 14 residues. The germline V gene has CDR1 SNHLY and CDR2 FYNNEI. The trim removed 5 bases at V and 4 bases at J, leaving 1 base unmatched. In DNA form, the CDR3 reads TGTGCCAGCAGTTGGGACAGGGGGCCAGATACGCAGTATTTT. Translated: CASSWDRGPDTQYF.

This clonotype was counted at least ten times. The genes are TRBV7-2 and TRBJ1-2, with 8 bases aligning to TRBD1. The V segment lost 5 bases and the J segment 1 base; nucleotides outside the gene matches: 9. CDR1 is SGHTA and CDR2 is FQGNSA in the germline V gene. This CDR3 spans 16 amino acids. The CDR3 is CASSPRTGSHNYGYTF. The CDR3, as DNA: TGTGCCAGCAGCCCACGGACAGGGTCCCATAACTATGGCTACACCTTC.

This clonotype was detected many times. J is TRBJ2-7 and V is TRBV29-1; 11 positions match TRBD1. The V gene's germline CDR1 is SQVTM and CDR2 ANQGSEA. The length of the CDR3 is 14 residues. The trim removed 4 bases at V and 2 bases at J, leaving 4 bases unmatched. Here the CDR3 DNA reads TGCAGCGTTGCCCCGGGACAGGGGGCCTACGAGCAGTACTTC. Translated: CSVAPGQGAYEQYF.

This clonotype showed up many times. This chain links TRBV10-3 with TRBJ2-5, with TRBD2 identical over 11 bases. CDR1 is ENHRY and CDR2 is SYGVKD in the germline V gene. The ends lost 2 bases at V and 2 bases at J; junction bases unmatched: 7. CDR3 size: 17 residues. Here the CDR3 reads CAISEPTGLAAQETQYF. The CDR3 nucleotides are TGTGCCATCAGTGAGCCTACGGGACTAGCGGCGCAAGAGACCCAGTACTTC.

This clonotype has a count of ten or more. V and J are TRBV7-2 and TRBJ2-6; no definite D call. The CDR3 sequence is 14 residues long. Trimming removed 5 bases from V and 1 base from J, with 6 bases in between. The V gene's germline CDR1 is SGHTA and CDR2 FQGNSA. The CDR3 sequence is CASSPRSGANVLTF. DNA of the CDR3: TGTGCCAGCAGCCCTCGTTCTGGGGCCAACGTCCTGACTTTC. Filled out from reference TRBV7-2 and TRBJ2-6, the complete variable domain reads GAGVSQSPSNKVTEKGKDVELRCDPISGHTALYWYRQSLGQGLEFLIYFQGNSAPDKSGLPSDRFSAERTGGSVSTLTIQRTQQEDSAVYLCASSPRSGANVLTFGAGSRLTVL.

This clonotype was detected many times. One end of the junction is discordant with germline, which a read error may explain. This chain links TRBV6-2 or TRBV6-3 with TRBJ2-5; no reliable D call. Germline CDR1 and CDR2: MNHEY and SVGEGT. The CDR3 loop spans 14 amino acids. The CDR3 loop reads CASSYSTRQETQYF. In nucleotides, the CDR3 is TGTGCCAGCAGCTACTCGACCCGCCAAGAGACCCAGTACTTC.

The chain recombines TRBV20-1 with TRBJ1-3, with D unclear. The ends were cut back, 6 bases at V and 3 bases at J, with 6 bases in the middle. Per germline, CDR1 DFQATT and CDR2 SNEGSKA (reference sequence). This CDR3 is built from 11 residues. The CDR3 protein is CSAPSGNTIYF. In DNA, the CDR3 is TGCAGTGCCCCTAGTGGAAACACCATATATTTT.

This clonotype has only a few counts. The chain employs TRBV25-1 and TRBJ2-5, with D possibly TRBD1 on 5 matching bases. The CDR3 has 16 residues. V was trimmed by 1 base and J by 0 bases, leaving 12 bases between them. Germline values: CDR1 MGHDK, CDR2 SYGVNS. CDR3 nucleotides: TGTGCCAGCAGTGAATCCGACAGAAGAGACCAAGAGACCCAGTACTTC. This gives the protein CASSESDRRDQETQYF.